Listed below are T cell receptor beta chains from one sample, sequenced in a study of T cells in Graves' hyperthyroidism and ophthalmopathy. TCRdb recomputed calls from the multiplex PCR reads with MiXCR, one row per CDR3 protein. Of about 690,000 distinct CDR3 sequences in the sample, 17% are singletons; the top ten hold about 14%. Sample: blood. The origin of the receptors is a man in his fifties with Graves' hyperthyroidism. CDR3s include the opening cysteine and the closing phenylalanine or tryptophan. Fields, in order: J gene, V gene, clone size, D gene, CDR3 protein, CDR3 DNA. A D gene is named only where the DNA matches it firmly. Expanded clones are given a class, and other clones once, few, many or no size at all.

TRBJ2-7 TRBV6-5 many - CASSYSISQGLREQYF TGTGCCAGCAGTTACTCGATATCCCAGGGGTTAAGGGAGCAGTACTTC
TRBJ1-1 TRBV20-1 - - CSARGYGDTEAFF TGCAGTGCTAGAGGGTACGGGGACACTGAAGCTTTCTTT
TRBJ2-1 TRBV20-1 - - CSASKWESLYNEQFF TGCAGTGCTAGTAAGTGGGAGAGTCTCTACAATGAGCAGTTCTTC
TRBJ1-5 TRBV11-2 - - CASRASGSEAQHF TGTGCCAGCAGAGCCTCCGGGTCGGAGGCCCAGCATTTT
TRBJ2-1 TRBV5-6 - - CASSRYDKYNEQFF TGTGCCAGCAGCCGATATGACAAGTACAATGAGCAGTTCTTC
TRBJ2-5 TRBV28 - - CASGTTQYF TGTGCCAGCGGCACGACCCAGTACTTC
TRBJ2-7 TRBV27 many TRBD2 CASKLAGVDEQYF TGTGCCAGCAAACTAGCGGGAGTTGACGAGCAGTACTTC
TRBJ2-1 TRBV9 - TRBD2 CASSVAGGVVNEQFF TGTGCCAGCAGCGTAGCGGGAGGCGTTGTAAATGAGCAGTTCTTC
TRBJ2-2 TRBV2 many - CASSVGRTTGELFF TGTGCCAGCAGTGTAGGACGGACCACCGGGGAGCTGTTTTTT
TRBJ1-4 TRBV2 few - CASSERRATNEKLFF TGTGCCAGCAGTGAACGCAGGGCGACTAATGAAAAACTGTTTTTT
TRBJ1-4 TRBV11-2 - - CASSLGLANEKLFF TGTGCCAGCAGCCTGGGGTTGGCTAATGAAAAACTGTTTTTT
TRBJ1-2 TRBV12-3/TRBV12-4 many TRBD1 CASSFWTGGANVYGYTF TGTGCCAGCAGTTTTTGGACAGGGGGCGCGAACGTCTATGGCTACACCTTC
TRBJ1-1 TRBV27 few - CASQRTGIRTEAFF TGTGCCAGCCAAAGAACAGGGATTAGAACTGAAGCTTTCTTT
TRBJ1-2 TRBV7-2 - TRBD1 CASSLTGDYYGYTF TGTGCCAGCAGCTTAACAGGGGACTACTATGGCTACACCTTC
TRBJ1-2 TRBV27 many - CASSLMATNYGYTF TGTGCCAGCAGTTTAATGGCAACTAACTATGGCTACACCTTC
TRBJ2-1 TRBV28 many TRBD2 CASSSLAAGSYNEQFF TGTGCCAGCAGTTCTCTAGCGGCAGGCTCCTACAATGAGCAGTTCTTC
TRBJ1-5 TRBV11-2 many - CASSLNGQAGGQPQHF TGTGCCAGCAGCTTAAATGGGCAGGCGGGAGGGCAGCCCCAGCATTTT
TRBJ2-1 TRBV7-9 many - CASSLEGESSYNEQFF TGTGCCAGCAGCTTAGAGGGGGAGAGCTCCTACAATGAGCAGTTCTTC
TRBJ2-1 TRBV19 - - CASSIEGSSYNEQFF TGTGCCAGTAGTATAGAGGGGAGCTCCTACAATGAGCAGTTCTTC
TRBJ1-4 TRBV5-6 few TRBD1 CASSLEGTGSYEKLFF TGTGCCAGCAGCTTGGAAGGGACAGGGTCGTATGAAAAACTGTTTTTT
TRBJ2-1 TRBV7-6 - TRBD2 CASSPKTSGSAYNEQFF TGTGCCAGCAGCCCAAAGACTAGCGGGAGTGCGTACAATGAGCAGTTCTTC
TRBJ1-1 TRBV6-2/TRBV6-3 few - CASNSKGLDTEAFF TGTGCCAGCAATAGTAAGGGGTTGGACACTGAAGCTTTCTTT
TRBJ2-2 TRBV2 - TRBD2 CASGTSGGLNTGELFF TGTGCCAGCGGGACTAGCGGGGGATTGAACACCGGGGAGCTGTTTTTT
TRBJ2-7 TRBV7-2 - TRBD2 CASSPSGLAGDEQYF TGTGCCAGCAGCCCATCTGGCCTAGCGGGAGACGAGCAGTACTTC
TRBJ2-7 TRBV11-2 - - CASSGGPPPYEQYF TGTGCCAGCAGCGGAGGGCCCCCCCCCTACGAGCAGTACTTC
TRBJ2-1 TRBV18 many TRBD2 CASSLGLAGATGSYNEQFF TGTGCCAGCTCACTCGGACTAGCGGGAGCGACGGGCTCCTACAATGAGCAGTTCTTC
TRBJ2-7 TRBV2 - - CASRMTLYEQYF TGTGCCAGCAGGATGACACTCTACGAGCAGTACTTC
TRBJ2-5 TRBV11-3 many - CASSSQSQETQYF TGTGCCAGCAGCTCACAGAGCCAAGAGACCCAGTACTTC
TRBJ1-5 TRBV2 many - CASSEMGRINQPQHF TGTGCCAGCAGTGAGATGGGACGGATTAATCAGCCCCAGCATTTT
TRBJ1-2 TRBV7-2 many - CASSSVVMDGYTF TGTGCCAGCAGCTCGGTTGTTATGGATGGCTACACCTTC
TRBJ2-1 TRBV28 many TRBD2 CASSAPGLAGVKAFF TGTGCCAGCAGTGCCCCGGGACTAGCGGGAGTGAAGGCGTTCTTC
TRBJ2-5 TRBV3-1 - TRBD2 CASSQTGTSGRRSETQYF TGTGCCAGCAGCCAAACCGGGACTAGCGGGAGGAGAAGTGAGACCCAGTACTTC
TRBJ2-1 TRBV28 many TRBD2 CASSSGGGYEQFF TGTGCCAGCAGTAGCGGGGGAGGGTATGAGCAGTTCTTC
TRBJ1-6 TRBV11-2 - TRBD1 CASSKTGGNSPLHF TGTGCCAGCAGCAAGACAGGGGGTAATTCACCCCTCCACTTT
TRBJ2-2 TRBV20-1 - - CSARDRRVPTGELFF TGCAGTGCTAGAGATCGCCGGGTCCCCACCGGGGAGCTGTTTTTT
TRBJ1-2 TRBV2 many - CASKLDSSNYGYTF TGTGCCAGCAAGTTGGACTCTTCTAACTATGGCTACACCTTC
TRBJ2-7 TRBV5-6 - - CASSLDTVFHEQYF TGTGCCAGCAGCTTGGACACGGTATTCCACGAGCAGTACTTC
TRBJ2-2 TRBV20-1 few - CSARTVNTGELFF TGCAGTGCTAGGACAGTCAACACCGGGGAGCTGTTTTTT
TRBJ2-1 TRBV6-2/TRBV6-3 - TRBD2 CASSWGGFNEQFF TGTGCCAGCAGTTGGGGGGGGTTCAATGAGCAGTTCTTC
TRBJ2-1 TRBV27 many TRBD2 CASGSLAANEQFF TGTGCCAGCGGGTCCCTAGCGGCTAATGAGCAGTTCTTC
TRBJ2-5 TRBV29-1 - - CSVDVGGETQYF TGCAGCGTTGATGTGGGGGGAGAGACCCAGTACTTC
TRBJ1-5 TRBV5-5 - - CASRADGFNQPQHF TGTGCCAGCAGAGCGGACGGCTTCAATCAGCCCCAGCATTTT
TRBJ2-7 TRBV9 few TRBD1 CASSPQGQVNSYEQYF TGTGCCAGCAGCCCCCAGGGACAGGTTAACTCCTACGAGCAGTACTTC
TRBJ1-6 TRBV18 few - CASSPPGLNNSPLHF TGTGCCAGCTCACCACCGGGACTCAACAATTCACCCCTCCACTTT
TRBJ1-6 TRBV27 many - CASNPSGALPLNSPLHF TGTGCCAGCAACCCATCAGGGGCGCTTCCCCTAAATTCACCCCTCCACTTT
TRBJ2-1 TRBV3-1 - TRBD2 CASGALAGGNEQFF TGTGCCAGCGGAGCCCTGGCGGGAGGCAATGAGCAGTTCTTC